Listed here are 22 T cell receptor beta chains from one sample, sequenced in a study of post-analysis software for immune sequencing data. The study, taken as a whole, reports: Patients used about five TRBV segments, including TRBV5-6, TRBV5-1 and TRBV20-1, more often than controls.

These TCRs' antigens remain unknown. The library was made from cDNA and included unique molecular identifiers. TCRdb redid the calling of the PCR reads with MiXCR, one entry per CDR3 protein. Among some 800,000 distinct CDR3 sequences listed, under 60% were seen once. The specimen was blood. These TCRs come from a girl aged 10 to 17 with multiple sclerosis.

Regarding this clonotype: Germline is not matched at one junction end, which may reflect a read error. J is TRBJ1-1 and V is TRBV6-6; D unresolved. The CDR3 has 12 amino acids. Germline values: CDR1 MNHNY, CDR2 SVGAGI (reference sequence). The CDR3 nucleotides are TGTGCCAGCAGTTACGGGAACACTGGAGCTTTCTTT. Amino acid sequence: CASSYGNTGAFF.

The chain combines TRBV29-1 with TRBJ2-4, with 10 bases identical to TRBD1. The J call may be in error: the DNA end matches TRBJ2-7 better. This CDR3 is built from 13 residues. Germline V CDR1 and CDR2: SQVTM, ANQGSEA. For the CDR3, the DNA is TGCAGCGTCGCCCGACAGGGGGCCAACGAGCAGTACTTC. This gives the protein CSVARQGANEQYF.

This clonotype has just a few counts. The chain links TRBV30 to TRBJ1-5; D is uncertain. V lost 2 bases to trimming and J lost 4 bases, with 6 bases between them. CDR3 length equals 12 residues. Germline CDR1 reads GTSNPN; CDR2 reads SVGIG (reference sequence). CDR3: CAWSHENQPQHF. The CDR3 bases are TGTGCCTGGAGTCACGAAAATCAGCCCCAGCATTTT.

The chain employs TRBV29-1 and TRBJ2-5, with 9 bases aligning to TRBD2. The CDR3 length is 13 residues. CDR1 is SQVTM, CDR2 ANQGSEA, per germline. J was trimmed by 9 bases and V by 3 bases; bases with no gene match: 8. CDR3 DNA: TGCAGCGTTGATTCCGTAGCGGGAGTGGCCCAGTACTTC. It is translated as CSVDSVAGVAQYF.

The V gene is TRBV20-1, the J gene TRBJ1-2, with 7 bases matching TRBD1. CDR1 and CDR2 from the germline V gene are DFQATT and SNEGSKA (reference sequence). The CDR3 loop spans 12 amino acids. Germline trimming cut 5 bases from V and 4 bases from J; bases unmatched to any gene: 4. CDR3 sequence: CSAGTALYGYTF. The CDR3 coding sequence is TGCAGTGCTGGGACAGCTCTCTATGGCTACACCTTC.

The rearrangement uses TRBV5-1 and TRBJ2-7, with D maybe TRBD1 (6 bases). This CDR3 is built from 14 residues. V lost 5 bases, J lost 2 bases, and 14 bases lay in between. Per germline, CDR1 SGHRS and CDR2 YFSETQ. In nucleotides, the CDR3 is TGCGCCAGCAGGGGGGACACCACCGCCTACGAGCAGTACTTC. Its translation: CASRGDTTAYEQYF.

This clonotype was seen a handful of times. The DNA of the CDR3 is TGTGCCAGCAGCCCCGGACATCCACTAGCCAAAAACATTCAGTACTTC. This codes for CASSPGHPLAKNIQYF. The chain combines TRBV3-1 with TRBJ2-4; possibly TRBD1 for D (5 bases). V was pared by 4 bases and J by 0 bases, with 13 bases between. This CDR3 spans 16 amino acids. Germline values: CDR1 LGHDT, CDR2 YNNKEL (reference sequence).

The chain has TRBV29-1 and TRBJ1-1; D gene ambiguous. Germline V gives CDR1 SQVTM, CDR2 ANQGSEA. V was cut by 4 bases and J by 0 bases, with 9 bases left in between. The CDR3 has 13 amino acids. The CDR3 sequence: CSVGTPMNTEAFF. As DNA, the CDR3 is TGCAGCGTTGGTACACCTATGAACACTGAAGCTTTCTTT.

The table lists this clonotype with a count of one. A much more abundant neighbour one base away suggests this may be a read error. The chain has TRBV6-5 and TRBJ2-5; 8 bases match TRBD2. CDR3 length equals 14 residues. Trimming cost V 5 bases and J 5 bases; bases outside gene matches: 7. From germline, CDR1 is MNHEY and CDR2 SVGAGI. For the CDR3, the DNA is TGTGCCAGCAGTGACGCGGGAGGAAGTGAGACCCAGTACTTC. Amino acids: CASSDAGGSETQYF.

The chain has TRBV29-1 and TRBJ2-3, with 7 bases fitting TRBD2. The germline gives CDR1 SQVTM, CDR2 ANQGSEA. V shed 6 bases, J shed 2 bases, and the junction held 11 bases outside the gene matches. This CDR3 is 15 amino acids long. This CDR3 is CSVNKRGLITDTQYF. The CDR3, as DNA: TGCAGCGTAAACAAGCGGGGATTAATCACAGATACGCAGTATTTT.

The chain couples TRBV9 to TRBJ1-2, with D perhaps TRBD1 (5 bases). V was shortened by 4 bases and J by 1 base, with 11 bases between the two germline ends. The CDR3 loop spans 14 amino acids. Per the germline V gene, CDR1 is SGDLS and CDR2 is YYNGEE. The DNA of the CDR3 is TGTGCCAGCAGCTTCAGGGATAATAACTATGGCTACACCTTC. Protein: CASSFRDNNYGYTF.

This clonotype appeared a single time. CDR3 region: CASSLEGYGGVQYF. In DNA, the CDR3 is TGTGCCAGCAGCTTAGAGGGATATGGGGGCGTTCAGTACTTC. The chain carries TRBV13 and TRBJ2-4, with TRBD1 as a possible D gene (6 bases). Per the germline V gene, CDR1 is PRHDT and CDR2 is FYEKMQ (reference sequence). The germline V and J ends were trimmed by 1 base and 11 bases, with 15 bases remaining between them. The CDR3 runs 14 residues.

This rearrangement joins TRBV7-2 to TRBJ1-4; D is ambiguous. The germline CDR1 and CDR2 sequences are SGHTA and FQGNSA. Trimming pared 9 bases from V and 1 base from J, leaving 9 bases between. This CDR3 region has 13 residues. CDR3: CASNSRTNEKLFF. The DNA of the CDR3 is TGTGCCAGTAACAGCAGAACTAATGAAAAACTGTTTTTT.

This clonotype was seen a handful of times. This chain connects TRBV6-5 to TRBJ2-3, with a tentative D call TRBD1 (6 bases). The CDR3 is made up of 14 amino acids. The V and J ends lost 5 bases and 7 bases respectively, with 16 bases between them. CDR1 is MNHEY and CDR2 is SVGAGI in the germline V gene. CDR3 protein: CASSRGQKPNTQYF. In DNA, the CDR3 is TGTGCCAGCAGTCGCGGACAGAAACCAAATACGCAGTATTTT.

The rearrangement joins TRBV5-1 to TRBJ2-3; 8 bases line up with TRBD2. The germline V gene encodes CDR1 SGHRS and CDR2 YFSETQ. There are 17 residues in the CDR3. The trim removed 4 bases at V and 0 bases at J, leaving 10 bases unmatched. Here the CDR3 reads CASSRHLAGPSTDTQYF. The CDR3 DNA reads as TGCGCCAGCAGCCGCCATCTAGCGGGCCCTAGCACAGATACGCAGTATTTT.

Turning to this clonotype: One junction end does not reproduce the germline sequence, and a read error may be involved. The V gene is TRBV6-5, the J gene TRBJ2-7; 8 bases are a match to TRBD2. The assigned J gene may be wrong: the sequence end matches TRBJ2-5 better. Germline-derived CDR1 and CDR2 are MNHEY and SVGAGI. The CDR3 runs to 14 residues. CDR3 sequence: CASSLSGVQGTQYF. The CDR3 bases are TGTGCCAGCAGTCTTAGCGGGGTTCAAGGGACCCAGTACTTC.

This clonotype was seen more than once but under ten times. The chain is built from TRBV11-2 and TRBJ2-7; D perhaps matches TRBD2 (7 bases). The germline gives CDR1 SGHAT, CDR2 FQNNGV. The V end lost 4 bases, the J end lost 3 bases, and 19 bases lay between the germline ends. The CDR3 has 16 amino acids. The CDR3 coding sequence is TGTGCCAGCAGCTCTCCGGCCGGGGGCGGGAGCTACGAGCAGTACTTC. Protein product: CASSSPAGGGSYEQYF.

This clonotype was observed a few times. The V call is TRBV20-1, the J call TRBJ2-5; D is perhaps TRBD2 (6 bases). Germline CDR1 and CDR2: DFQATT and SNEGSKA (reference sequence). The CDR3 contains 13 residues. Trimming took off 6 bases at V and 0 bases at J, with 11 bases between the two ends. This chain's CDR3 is CSAQGGHQETQYF. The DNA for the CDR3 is TGCAGTGCCCAAGGAGGGCACCAAGAGACCCAGTACTTC.

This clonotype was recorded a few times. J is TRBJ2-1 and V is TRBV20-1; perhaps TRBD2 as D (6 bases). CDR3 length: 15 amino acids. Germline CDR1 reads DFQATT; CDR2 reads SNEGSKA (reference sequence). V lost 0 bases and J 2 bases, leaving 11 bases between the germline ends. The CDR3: CSARDTGLPYNEQFF. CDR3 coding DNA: TGCAGTGCTAGAGATACGGGACTTCCCTACAATGAGCAGTTCTTC.

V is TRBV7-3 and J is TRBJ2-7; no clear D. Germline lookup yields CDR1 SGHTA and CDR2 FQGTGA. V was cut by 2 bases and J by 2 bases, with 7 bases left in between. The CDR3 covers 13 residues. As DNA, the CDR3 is TGTGCCAGCAGCTTATCCATGGCCTACGAGCAGTACTTC. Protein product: CASSLSMAYEQYF.

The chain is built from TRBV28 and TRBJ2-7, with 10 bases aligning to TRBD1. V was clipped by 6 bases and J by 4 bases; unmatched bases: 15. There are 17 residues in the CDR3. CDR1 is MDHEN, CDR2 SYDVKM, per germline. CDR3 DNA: TGTGCCAGCAGAAAGGACAGGGGGGCGGCGGGTAGGTACGAGCAGTACTTC. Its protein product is CASRKDRGAAGRYEQYF.

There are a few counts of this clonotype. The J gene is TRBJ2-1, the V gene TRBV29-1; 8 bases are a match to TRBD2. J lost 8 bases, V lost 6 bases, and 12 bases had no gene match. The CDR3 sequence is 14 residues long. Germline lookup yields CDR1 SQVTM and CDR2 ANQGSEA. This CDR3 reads CSVASGRGTDEQFF. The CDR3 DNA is TGCAGCGTGGCCAGCGGGAGAGGGACTGATGAGCAGTTCTTC.